Following are 12 T cell receptor beta chains from one sample sequenced in a study of PD-L1 blockade in urothelial cancer. Assay: immunoSEQ multiplex PCR; the TCRdb copy retains only in-frame clones and omits some. The repertoire consists of 35,000 to 45,000 clones, with more than 70% occurring once and the leading ten covering approximately 25%. Time point defined: pretreatment peripheral blood. The source was PBMCs, collected around atezolizumab (anti-PD-L1) treatment. These receptors were taken from a donor aged 40 or over with urothelial cancer.

CDR3 nucleotide sequence: TGTGCCAGCAGCGTAACGGGACAGGGGGTCACTGAAGCTTTCTTT. Translated: CASSVTGQGVTEAFF. This chain uses TRBV9 with TRBJ1-1, with 11 bases lining up with TRBD1. V dropped 1 base and J dropped 4; count of bases not matched to a gene: 3. CDR3 length: 15 residues. Germline V gene data show CDR1 as SGDLS and CDR2 as YYNGEE.

The genes are TRBV29-1 and TRBJ1-2, with 11 positions matching TRBD1. The germline CDR1 and CDR2 sequences are SQVTM and ANQGSEA. With V trimmed by 6 bases and J by 7 bases, 4 bases remained unmatched. This CDR3 has 12 amino acids. CDR3 DNA sequence: TGCAGCGTCCCCGGGACAGGGGGTGGCTACACCTTC. This sequence encodes CSVPGTGGGYTF. Using reference TRBV29-1 and TRBJ1-2 for the parts outside the CDR3, the full variable domain is SAVISQKPSRDICQRGTSLTIQCQVDSQVTMMFWYRQQPGQSLTLIATANQGSEATYESGFVIDKFPISRPNLTFSTLTVSNMSPEDSSIYLCSVPGTGGGYTFGSGTRLTVV.

This clone came up a few times. The chain combines TRBV5-1 with TRBJ2-1; 16 bases agree with TRBD2. CDR1 and CDR2 from the germline V gene are SGHRS and YFSETQ. J lost 8 bases, V lost 4 bases, and 9 bases had no gene match. The length of the CDR3 is 17 residues. The CDR3 bases are TGCGCCAGCAGCCCGGGACTAGCGGGAGGGCCGGGGGATGAGCAGTTCTTC. This encodes CASSPGLAGGPGDEQFF.

The chain couples TRBV6-1 to TRBJ1-1; possible D gene TRBD1, 5 bases. Germline CDR1 is MNHNS and CDR2 is SASEGT. V lost 0 bases and J 8 bases, leaving 19 bases between the germline ends. CDR3 length: 16 amino acids. The CDR3 sequence is CASSEAVAGMYREAFF. In nucleotides, the CDR3 is TGTGCCAGCAGTGAAGCCGTCGCAGGGATGTATAGGGAAGCTTTCTTT.

The chain recombines TRBV7-2 with TRBJ1-1, with TRBD1 matching 8 bases. The CDR3 extends over 14 amino acids. Germline CDR1 SGHTA, CDR2 FQGNSA. V was pared by 5 bases and J by 4 bases, with 6 bases of the junction left unmatched. CDR3: CASSQQGVGTEAFF. The CDR3 coding sequence is TGTGCCAGCAGCCAACAGGGGGTTGGCACTGAAGCTTTCTTT.

The V call is TRBV10-2, the J call TRBJ2-1; D not certain. Germline CDR1 is WSHSY and CDR2 is SAAADI. With 7 bases removed from V and 3 bases from J, the gap between germline ends came to 7 bases. The CDR3 contains 12 residues. The CDR3 reads CASTSFYNEQFF. Written as DNA, the CDR3 is TGCGCCAGCACTTCTTTCTACAATGAGCAGTTCTTC.

Many counts were recorded for this clone. The chain joins TRBV15 to TRBJ2-5; maybe TRBD1 (5 bases). V was trimmed by 3 bases and J by 1 base, leaving 12 bases between them. This CDR3 is built from 15 residues. Germline values: CDR1 LNHNV, CDR2 YYDKDF (reference sequence). CDR3 DNA: TGTGCCACCAGCAGCCAGGGCGCCCCCCAAGAGACCCAGTACTTC. Amino acids: CATSSQGAPQETQYF.

This clone has more than one count but fewer than ten. This chain connects TRBV21-1 to TRBJ2-2; the table's D call, TRBD2, has no DNA check behind it. TRBV21-1 is recorded as a pseudogene. The CDR3 covers 14 residues. The CDR3 spells CASSLQEETGELFF. The DNA for the CDR3 is TGTGCCAGCAGCCTCCAAGAGGAGACCGGGGAGCTGTTTTTT.

This clone was recorded once. The chain employs TRBV5-4 and TRBJ2-1; 12 bases line up with TRBD2. CDR1 is SGHNT, CDR2 YYREEE, per germline (reference sequence). The CDR3 loop spans 15 amino acids. Germline trimming cut 4 bases from V and 5 bases from J; bases unmatched to any gene: 4. The CDR3 loop reads CASSRGLAGDNEQFF. The CDR3 DNA is TGTGCCAGCAGCAGGGGACTAGCGGGTGACAATGAGCAGTTCTTC. Together with reference TRBV5-4 and TRBJ2-1, the CDR3 gives the full variable domain: ETGVTQSPTHLIKTRGQQVTLRCSSQSGHNTVSWYQQALGQGPQFIFQYYREEENGRGNFPPRFSGLQFPNYSSELNVNALELDDSALYLCASSRGLAGDNEQFFGPGTRLTVL.

Here the CDR3 reads CASSLVLAGDPNEQFF. CDR3 nucleotide sequence: TGTGCCAGCAGCTTAGTTCTAGCGGGAGACCCCAATGAGCAGTTCTTC. This chain links TRBV5-4 with TRBJ2-1, with TRBD2 matching 10 bases. This CDR3 contains 16 residues. CDR1 is SGHNT, CDR2 YYREEE, per germline (reference sequence). After removal of 2 bases from V and 6 bases from J, the junction contained 8 bases not matched to a gene.

The V call is TRBV18, the J call TRBJ2-3; TRBD2 is a possible D gene (6 bases). V was trimmed by 3 bases and J by 3 bases, leaving 7 bases between them. The CDR3 is 13 amino acids. Germline assignment: CDR1 KGHSH and CDR2 LQKENI. The CDR3 DNA is TGTGCCAGCTCACCGGGAGGTACAGATACGCAGTATTTT. Translated, it gives CASSPGGTDTQYF.

This chain joins TRBV5-1 and TRBJ2-7; 9 bases map to TRBD1. Germline CDR1 SGHRS, CDR2 YFSETQ. There are 15 residues in the CDR3. After removal of 2 bases from V and 5 bases from J, the junction contained 8 bases not matched to a gene. The chain's CDR3 is CASSFDGQGRNEQYF. Here the CDR3 DNA reads TGCGCCAGCAGCTTCGACGGACAGGGGAGGAACGAGCAGTACTTC.